The 18 T cell receptor beta chains in this list originate from one sample, sequenced in a study of beta chain features in type 1 diabetes. Study outcomes and limitations: TCRB CDR3s from Type 1 diabetes patients were moderately but significantly shorter in all four CD4+ subsets.

What these receptors recognize is not known. The authors reverse transcribed all of the isolated RNA, so sequencing captured expressed TCRB transcripts. Repertoires were generated with immunoSEQ multiplex PCR, while TCRdb's copy carries only in-frame clones and drops some. The table includes around 150,000 clones, about a tenth detected once. Sample: central memory CD4+ T cells from blood. The source is a man in his thirties or forties with type 1 diabetes.

The table lists this clone with a few counts. This sequence joins TRBV5-1 and TRBJ1-2; TRBD1 agrees at 7 bases. The V gene end was trimmed by 0 bases and the J gene end by 3 bases; junction bases not matched to a gene: 5. Germline-derived CDR1 and CDR2 are SGHRS and YFSETQ. The CDR3 runs 15 residues. The CDR3 is CASSLGTGLDYGYTF. The CDR3, as DNA: TGCGCCAGCAGCTTGGGGACAGGCCTTGACTATGGCTACACCTTC.

V is TRBV18 and J is TRBJ1-2; D is unclear. Germline V gives CDR1 KGHSH, CDR2 LQKENI. There are 17 residues in the CDR3. V was cut by 4 bases and J by 9 bases, with 27 bases left in between. The CDR3 DNA follows: TGTGCCAGCTCACAGAACCGCCCCCGGCGGGGAGAGTTGAGCTACACCTTC. Encoded protein: CASSQNRPRRGELSYTF.

This clone came up a few times. V and J are TRBV7-9 and TRBJ2-5; D possibly corresponds to TRBD2 (6 bases). The CDR3 loop spans 13 amino acids. Germline lookup yields CDR1 SEHNR and CDR2 FQNEAQ (reference sequence). V lost 3 bases, J lost 4 bases, and 9 bases lay in between. The CDR3 spells CASSLEGRETQYF. The CDR3 bases are TGTGCCAGCAGCTTGGAGGGTCGAGAGACCCAGTACTTC.

This clone was found a few times. This chain links TRBV15 with TRBJ2-1; 9 positions match TRBD1. V lost 0 bases, J lost 8 bases, and 11 bases stayed unmatched. CDR1 LNHNV and CDR2 YYDKDF come from the germline V gene (reference sequence). The CDR3 sequence is 17 residues long. CDR3 amino acids: CATSRDGQGRGNDEQFF. Here the CDR3 DNA reads TGTGCCACCAGCAGAGATGGACAGGGGCGCGGGAATGATGAGCAGTTCTTC.

This rearrangement joins TRBV27 to TRBJ1-2, with 8 bases identical to TRBD1. From germline, CDR1 is MNHEY and CDR2 SMNVEV (reference sequence). V shed 4 bases and J 8 bases; nucleotides not matched to a gene: 6. This CDR3 has 13 residues. CDR3 sequence (DNA): TGTGCCAGCAGTTCGGACAGGGTCGGCGGCTACACCTTC. It encodes CASSSDRVGGYTF.

This clone was seen more than once but under ten times. The chain joins TRBV4-3 to TRBJ2-7; 9 bases fit TRBD2. The germline V gene encodes CDR1 LGHNA and CDR2 YSLEER. V lost 1 base, J lost 5 bases, and 6 bases stayed unmatched. This CDR3 has 15 residues. CDR3 amino acids: CASSQVAGGIHEQYF. As DNA, the CDR3 is TGCGCCAGCAGCCAAGTGGCGGGAGGGATCCACGAGCAGTACTTC.

The chain recombines TRBV29-1 with TRBJ1-1; D unclear. The germline CDR1 and CDR2 sequences are SQVTM and ANQGSEA. The ends were cut back, 3 bases at V and 5 bases at J, with 10 bases in the middle. The CDR3 has 12 amino acids. The CDR3 loop reads CSVDVGRTEAFF. The CDR3 coding sequence is TGCAGCGTTGATGTGGGGAGGACTGAAGCTTTCTTT.

This clone was observed a handful of times. This chain uses TRBV10-3 with TRBJ2-7; 7 positions agree with TRBD1. Germline V gene lookup returns CDR1 ENHRY and CDR2 SYGVKD. The CDR3 runs 14 residues. Trimming at V came to 8 bases and at J to 2 bases, leaving 9 bases not matched to a gene. The CDR3 DNA reads as TGTGCCATCCGCTCCGGGACAGAAGCCTACGAGCAGTACTTC. Translation: CAIRSGTEAYEQYF.

The rearrangement uses TRBV29-1 and TRBJ2-1; D is undetermined. In germline, CDR1 is SQVTM, CDR2 ANQGSEA. V lost 1 base and J 3 bases, leaving 4 bases between the germline ends. The CDR3 runs to 12 residues. CDR3 sequence: CSVEGGYNEQFF. CDR3 nucleotides: TGCAGCGTTGAAGGCGGCTACAATGAGCAGTTCTTC.

The CDR3 loop reads CASSPRTGVVEETQYF. CDR3 sequence (DNA): TGCGCCAGCAGTCCGAGGACAGGGGTGGTCGAGGAGACCCAGTACTTC. J is TRBJ2-5 and V is TRBV23-1, with TRBD1 identical over 9 bases. TRBV23-1 is placed among ORFs of uncertain function. The CDR3 is 16 residues long. Unmatched junction bases numbered 11, after V lost 4 bases and J lost 5 bases.

The V call is TRBV28, the J call TRBJ2-3; 8 nucleotides match TRBD1. V was pared by 1 base and J by 7 bases, with 4 bases of the junction left unmatched. The CDR3 runs 14 residues. Germline values: CDR1 MDHEN, CDR2 SYDVKM. CDR3 region: CASSLFQGANTQYF. The CDR3, as DNA: TGTGCCAGCAGTTTATTCCAGGGGGCCAATACGCAGTATTTT.

This clone was seen a few times. The chain carries TRBV25-1 and TRBJ1-5; no clear D gene. The V end lost 3 bases, the J end lost 0 bases, and 6 bases lay between the germline ends. The CDR3 runs to 14 residues. Germline V gene data show CDR1 as MGHDK and CDR2 as SYGVNS. The CDR3 region is CASSEGYSNQPQHF. The CDR3 nucleotides read TGTGCCAGCAGTGAGGGCTATAGCAATCAGCCCCAGCATTTT.

The gene calls are TRBV28 and TRBJ2-7; D unresolved. Looked up from germline, CDR1 is MDHEN and CDR2 is SYDVKM. Trimming removed 2 bases at V and 2 bases at J, with 10 bases between. There are 14 residues in the CDR3. The CDR3 sequence is CASSLRAPAYEQYF. CDR3 sequence (DNA): TGTGCCAGCAGTTTAAGAGCGCCTGCCTACGAGCAGTACTTC. Full variable domain (missing parts from reference TRBV28 and TRBJ2-7): DVKVTQSSRYLVKRTGEKVFLECVQDMDHENMFWYRQDPGLGLRLIYFSYDVKMKEKGDIPEGYSVSREKKERFSLILESASTNQTSMYLCASSLRAPAYEQYFGPGTRLTVT.

The chain links TRBV4-2 to TRBJ1-2; 9 bases are shared with TRBD1. The germline V gene has CDR1 LGHNA and CDR2 YNFKEQ. The CDR3 length is 15 residues. V lost 1 base, J lost 7 bases, and 7 bases stayed unmatched. The CDR3 DNA reads as TGTGCCAGCAGCCAAGTGGGACAGGGAAATTTTGGCTACACCTTC. Protein: CASSQVGQGNFGYTF.

This clone showed up just a few times. The V and J genes are TRBV4-2 and TRBJ1-5; TRBD1 aligns across 10 bases. V lost 2 bases and J lost 1; bases outside the gene matches: 5. Germline CDR1 LGHNA, CDR2 YNFKEQ. CDR3 size: 17 residues. For the CDR3, the DNA is TGTGCCAGCAGCCAACCTGCGGGACAGGGGAGCAATCAGCCCCAGCATTTT. Its protein product is CASSQPAGQGSNQPQHF.

The sample holds a few counts of this clone. The J gene is TRBJ1-2, the V gene TRBV19, with D perhaps matching TRBD1 (5 bases). The germline CDR1 and CDR2 sequences are LNHDA and SQIVND (reference sequence). V was trimmed by 4 bases and J by 4 bases, leaving 10 bases between them. CDR3 length: 13 amino acids. The CDR3 DNA follows: TGTGCCAGTAGTAGAGACAGTCGCTATGGCTACACCTTC. Translated: CASSRDSRYGYTF. The variable domain in full, with the rest retrieved from reference TRBV19 and TRBJ1-2, is DGGITQSPKYLFRKEGQNVTLSCEQNLNHDAMYWYRQDPGQGLRLIYYSQIVNDFQKGDIAEGYSVSREKKESFPLTVTSAQKNPTAFYLCASSRDSRYGYTFGSGTRLTVV.

This clone was seen a few times. The chain carries TRBV5-6 and TRBJ2-1; the match to TRBD2 covers 15 bases. This CDR3 comprises 16 residues. Trimming cost V 4 bases and J 9 bases; bases outside gene matches: 8. From germline, CDR1 is SGHDT and CDR2 YYEEEE. CDR3 in DNA: TGTGCCAGCAGCCCACAGCCGGGACTAGCGGGAGGTGAGCAGTTCTTC. Amino acid sequence: CASSPQPGLAGGEQFF. The full variable domain, with the rest looked up from reference TRBV5-6 and TRBJ2-1, is DAGVTQSPTHLIKTRGQQVTLRCSPKSGHDTVSWYQQALGQGPQFIFQYYEEEERQRGNFPDRFSGHQFPNYSSELNVNALLLGDSALYLCASSPQPGLAGGEQFFGPGTRLTVL.

This clone turned up a few times. The chain joins TRBV7-2 to TRBJ1-5; tentative D call: TRBD1 (6 bases). The CDR3 has 19 amino acids. Germline CDR1 is SGHTA and CDR2 is FQGNSA. Trimming took off 2 bases at V and 0 bases at J, with 20 bases between the two ends. CDR3 bases: TGTGCCAGCAGCTTATCGCGGGTGGGGGGGGCCTATAGCAATCAGCCCCAGCATTTT. The encoded protein is CASSLSRVGGAYSNQPQHF. Combining the CDR3 with reference TRBV7-2 and TRBJ1-5 gives the whole variable domain GAGVSQSPSNKVTEKGKDVELRCDPISGHTALYWYRQSLGQGLEFLIYFQGNSAPDKSGLPSDRFSAERTGGSVSTLTIQRTQQEDSAVYLCASSLSRVGGAYSNQPQHFGDGTRLSIL.